This passage covers 7 T cell receptor beta chains from one sample sequenced in a study of graft-versus-host responses after intestinal transplantation. TCRdb's copy holds only in-frame clones and misses some; the assay was immunoSEQ multiplex PCR. The sample lists around 93,000 clones; about 93% were seen once. Their recognized antigens are unknown. Sample: unstimulated CD8+ T cells sorted from spleen or lymph node cells, taken before intestinal transplant. The receptors were gathered from a human donor who received an intestinal transplant.

The rearrangement uses TRBV7-2 and TRBJ1-6; D possibly corresponds to TRBD1 (6 bases). The CDR3 runs to 15 residues. Germline V gives CDR1 SGHTA, CDR2 FQGNSA. Trimming took 5 bases from V and 5 from J, leaving 13 bases between them. The CDR3 here is CASSRATGDNSPLHF. The CDR3 coding sequence is TGTGCCAGCAGCCGAGCGACAGGAGATAATTCACCCCTCCACTTT.

Of note for this clone: Since the CDR3 does not end with the conserved phenylalanine or tryptophan, this likely comes from a read error. The chain couples TRBV19 to TRBJ1-2; tentative D call: TRBD1 (5 bases). This CDR3 comprises 14 residues. Germline V lookup: CDR1 LNHDA, CDR2 SQIVND (reference sequence). The V and J ends lost 6 bases and 1 base respectively, with 12 bases between them. DNA of the CDR3: TGTGCCAGTAGCCCGGGACCGAGTAACTATGGCTACACCATC. Its translation: CASSPGPSNYGYTI.

The chain joins TRBV9 to TRBJ1-1; TRBD1 matches at 10 bases. This CDR3 contains 16 residues. After removal of 3 bases from V and 3 bases from J, the junction contained 8 bases not matched to a gene. CDR1 is SGDLS and CDR2 is YYNGEE in the germline V gene. The CDR3 here is CASSAPGTGVYTEAFF. The CDR3 DNA is TGTGCCAGCAGCGCCCCCGGGACAGGGGTTTACACTGAAGCTTTCTTT. Together with reference TRBV9 and TRBJ1-1, the CDR3 gives the full variable domain: DSGVTQTPKHLITATGQRVTLRCSPRSGDLSVYWYQQSLDQGLQFLIQYYNGEERAKGNILERFSAQQFPDLHSELNLSSLELGDSALYFCASSAPGTGVYTEAFFGQGTRLTVV.

V usage is TRBV5-4 and J usage is TRBJ1-2, with D perhaps TRBD1 (5 bases). The CDR3 totals 15 residues. V was shortened by 1 base and J by 8 bases, with 18 bases between the two germline ends. Germline CDR1 is SGHNT and CDR2 is YYREEE (reference sequence). The CDR3 bases are TGTGCCAGCAGCTTGCGGGGGTCTCCAGGAGCGGGCTACACCTTC. This translates into CASSLRGSPGAGYTF. Filled out from reference TRBV5-4 and TRBJ1-2, the complete variable domain reads ETGVTQSPTHLIKTRGQQVTLRCSSQSGHNTVSWYQQALGQGPQFIFQYYREEENGRGNFPPRFSGLQFPNYSSELNVNALELDDSALYLCASSLRGSPGAGYTFGSGTRLTVV.

The V call is TRBV10-1, the J call TRBJ2-1; D might be TRBD2 (6 bases). Trimming shortened V by 5 bases and J by 0 bases, and 8 bases separated the two germline ends. CDR1 WNHNN and CDR2 SYGVQD come from the germline V gene (reference sequence). The CDR3 has 14 amino acids. CDR3 coding DNA: TGCGCCAGCAGTAAAGCGGGCTCCTACAATGAGCAGTTCTTC. Amino acid sequence: CASSKAGSYNEQFF.

The chain recombines TRBV11-2 with TRBJ2-3; 10 bases are shared with TRBD2. V gave up 5 bases and J gave up 4 bases; unmatched junction bases: 6. Germline lookup yields CDR1 SGHAT and CDR2 FQNNGV. This CDR3 region has 15 residues. CDR3 in amino acids: CASSPLAGVADTQYF. In DNA form, the CDR3 reads TGTGCCAGCAGCCCCCTAGCGGGAGTTGCAGATACGCAGTATTTT.

The rearrangement joins TRBV29-1 to TRBJ2-6, with 7 bases matching TRBD1. The CDR3 has 19 amino acids. The J segment lost 1 base and the V segment lost 0 bases, leaving 12 bases of the junction unmatched. The germline gives CDR1 SQVTM, CDR2 ANQGSEA. Written as DNA, the CDR3 is TGCAGCGTTGAAGAGGACAGGCTTGAGGTGGCTTCTGGGGCCAACGTCCTGACTTTC. This sequence encodes CSVEEDRLEVASGANVLTF. The full variable domain, its missing parts supplied by reference TRBV29-1 and TRBJ2-6, is SAVISQKPSRDICQRGTSLTIQCQVDSQVTMMFWYRQQPGQSLTLIATANQGSEATYESGFVIDKFPISRPNLTFSTLTVSNMSPEDSSIYLCSVEEDRLEVASGANVLTFGAGSRLTVL.